This T cell receptor beta chain is drawn from a study of tumor-infiltrating lymphocytes in primary liver carcinoma. The wider study: Each of the growths was stage T1-T3 N0M0, extending roughly 4 to 10 cm across. Sample yields of productive TCRbeta reads, ranging from roughly 3.5 to 7.13 million, were similar across tissue types.

Total RNA (approximately 500 ng) served as template for TCR beta cDNA synthesis primed by a constant-region primer. A slightly modified ARM-PCR protocol with three nested multiplex PCR rounds produced these TCR beta libraries. The first two PCR rounds used TRBV1-TRBV30 forward primers with a C-beta reverse primer, around 10 cycles each. TCRdb recomputed calls from the multiplex PCR reads with MiXCR, one row per CDR3 protein. The sample gives 150,000 to 200,000 distinct CDR3 sequences, about 85% of which show up once; roughly 20% is in the top ten. The CDR3 length is 15 residues. A remark on this clonotype: The junction departs from the called germline gene at one end, perhaps through a read error.

It was from about 19-30 mg of unsorted bulk tissue that RNA and DNA were co-extracted. Sequences were obtained from tumor tissue from primary liver carcinoma. The rearrangement uses TRBV12-3 or TRBV12-4 and TRBJ2-7; D is possibly TRBD1 or TRBD2 (5 bases each). The receptor was derived from a middle-aged man with primary liver carcinoma and hepatitis B virus infection. The CDR3 protein is CANSLLVGPSYEQYF. The CDR3 nucleotides are TGTGCCAACAGTCTGCTAGTGGGACCATCCTACGAGCAGTACTTC.